Below are 24 T cell receptor beta chains sequenced from a single sample in a study of cytomegalovirus exposure and HLA in healthy donors. Both 60 Vbeta primers and 13 Jbeta primers went into the PCR. Only in-frame clones appear in the TCRdb table, and some are missing; sequencing was by immunoSEQ multiplex PCR. Recorded for this sample: roughly 190,000 clones. Sequenced input: PBMCs. The source is a woman aged 18-29 years in good health and CMV-seropositive.

The chain couples TRBV7-9 to TRBJ1-6; possible D gene TRBD1, 5 bases. The V gene's germline CDR1 is SEHNR and CDR2 FQNEAQ (reference sequence). Trimming stripped 4 bases from V and 8 bases from J, with 18 bases between. This CDR3 comprises 16 residues. CDR3 region: CASSSRPFAGHSPLHF. DNA for the CDR3: TGTGCCAGCAGCTCTCGGCCCTTCGCGGGGCATTCACCCCTCCACTTT.

CDR3 sequence: CASSEDRNTEAFF. In DNA form, the CDR3 reads TGTGCCAGCAGCGAAGACAGGAACACTGAAGCTTTCTTT. The chain is built from TRBV9 and TRBJ1-1; the D gene is possibly TRBD1 (5 bases). The CDR3 runs 13 residues. Germline values: CDR1 SGDLS, CDR2 YYNGEE. Deletions cut 3 bases from V and 1 base from J, with 7 bases between.

This sequence joins TRBV7-8 and TRBJ1-2; D is undetermined. The CDR3 has 13 amino acids. V lost 4 bases and J 5 bases, leaving 11 bases between the germline ends. Germline lookup yields CDR1 SGHVS and CDR2 FQNEAQ. For the CDR3, the DNA is TGTGCCAGCAGCTCAGGCGCCTCTTATGGCTACACCTTC. This translates into CASSSGASYGYTF.

The chain combines TRBV6-4 with TRBJ2-3; 10 bases map to TRBD2. Per the germline V gene, CDR1 is MRHNA and CDR2 is SNTAGT. J gave up 6 bases and V 3 bases, and 9 bases lay outside the gene matches. The CDR3 has 16 amino acids. The CDR3 region is CASSEGSGGADDTQYF. The CDR3 region has the DNA TGTGCCAGCAGTGAAGGGAGCGGGGGGGCAGACGATACGCAGTATTTT.

The chain is built from TRBV29-1 and TRBJ2-1, with TRBD1 as a possible D gene (6 bases). This CDR3 spans 12 amino acids. CDR1 and CDR2 from the germline V gene are SQVTM and ANQGSEA. In DNA, the CDR3 is TGCGGCGCGGTTGGGCAGGGGAATGAGCAGTTCTTC. Translated, it gives CGAVGQGNEQFF.

The V and J genes are TRBV10-1 and TRBJ2-7; 14 bases map to TRBD2. Germline-derived CDR1 and CDR2 are WNHNN and SYGVQD (reference sequence). The CDR3 is 16 amino acids. V was pared by 5 bases and J by 0 bases, with 3 bases of the junction left unmatched. The chain's CDR3 is CASSIGTSGGSYEQYF. The CDR3 nucleotides are TGCGCCAGCAGTATAGGGACTAGCGGGGGCTCCTACGAGCAGTACTTC.

This chain connects TRBV5-6 to TRBJ2-2, with a weak D call TRBD2 (6 bases). The V end lost 4 bases, the J end lost 6 bases, and 13 bases lay between the germline ends. The CDR3 has 14 residues. CDR1 is SGHDT and CDR2 is YYEEEE in the germline V gene. Written as DNA, the CDR3 is TGTGCCAGCAGCCCGGGACTCCCTCCCGGGGAGCTGTTTTTT. Amino acids: CASSPGLPPGELFF.

V gene TRBV20-1 combines with J gene TRBJ1-2; unclear D gene. The V gene lost 6 bases and the J gene lost 7 bases, with 12 bases spanning the gap. Germline CDR1 is DFQATT and CDR2 is SNEGSKA (reference sequence). The CDR3 loop spans 11 amino acids. For the CDR3, the DNA is TGCAGTGCCGTCCGGGCGGGTGGCTACACCTTC. This sequence encodes CSAVRAGGYTF.

V and J are TRBV30 and TRBJ1-5; 11 bases are a match to TRBD1. The CDR3 totals 15 residues. The germline V gene encodes CDR1 GTSNPN and CDR2 SVGIG (reference sequence). The trim removed 2 bases at V and 5 bases at J, leaving 5 bases unmatched. This CDR3 is CAWSRDRGFDQPQHF. CDR3 nucleotides: TGTGCCTGGAGTCGGGACAGGGGGTTCGATCAGCCCCAGCATTTT.

The chain couples TRBV30 to TRBJ2-5; D uncertain. V lost 0 bases, J lost 1 base, and 3 bases lay in between. There are 12 residues in the CDR3. Germline V gives CDR1 GTSNPN, CDR2 SVGIG (reference sequence). The CDR3 region has the DNA TGTGCCTGGAGTGTCCGCCAAGAGACCCAGTACTTC. It yields the protein CAWSVRQETQYF.

The CDR3 is CASSRDRGLNEQFF. The CDR3 DNA reads as TGCGCCAGCAGTCGGGACAGGGGGCTCAATGAGCAGTTCTTC. V is TRBV5-1 and J is TRBJ2-1, with TRBD1 identical over 12 bases. CDR3 size: 14 residues. J lost 6 bases, V lost 5 bases, and 3 bases had no gene match. Looked up from germline, CDR1 is SGHRS and CDR2 is YFSETQ.

On this clone: Other DNA sequences in the sample encode the same CDR3. V is TRBV5-1 and J is TRBJ2-7; D gene ambiguous. CDR3 length: 15 amino acids. Trimming cost V 0 bases and J 4 bases, with 14 bases left between them. CDR1 is SGHRS, CDR2 YFSETQ, per germline. The CDR3 DNA is TGCGCCAGCAGCTTGGGGGCCGGAACTGAATACGAGCAGTACTTC. Translation gives CASSLGAGTEYEQYF.

The J gene is TRBJ2-5, the V gene TRBV10-3, with 12 bases aligning to TRBD1. The J call may be in error: the DNA end matches TRBJ2-7 better. Germline V gives CDR1 ENHRY, CDR2 SYGVKD. The length of the CDR3 is 16 residues. CDR3 in DNA: TGTGCCATCAGTGAGACCCGGGACAGGGGGCTCTACGAGCAGTACTTC. Protein sequence: CAISETRDRGLYEQYF.

The rearrangement links TRBV18 to TRBJ2-7, with 10 bases aligning to TRBD1. V lost 6 bases and J lost 4; bases outside the gene matches: 6. From germline, CDR1 is KGHSH and CDR2 LQKENI. This CDR3 is 14 amino acids long. CDR3 sequence (DNA): TGTGCCAGCTCGGGCTCGGGACAGGGGTACGAGCAGTACTTC. Translated: CASSGSGQGYEQYF. The complete variable domain, with remaining parts taken from reference TRBV18 and TRBJ2-7, reads NAGVMQNPRHLVRRRGQEARLRCSPMKGHSHVYWYRQLPEEGLKFMVYLQKENIIDESGMPKERFSAEFPKEGPSILRIQQVVRGDSAAYFCASSGSGQGYEQYFGPGTRLTVT.

The genes are TRBV10-3 and TRBJ1-3; D possibly corresponds to TRBD1 (5 bases). The CDR3 is 15 amino acids. Germline CDR1 reads ENHRY; CDR2 reads SYGVKD. V was pared by 8 bases and J by 0 bases, with 14 bases between. CDR3 sequence reads: CAIPPGHASGNTIYF. CDR3 sequence (DNA): TGTGCCATCCCCCCCGGACACGCCTCTGGAAACACCATATATTTT.

This chain connects TRBV29-1 to TRBJ1-1; 7 positions agree with TRBD1. V gave up 6 bases and J gave up 6 bases; unmatched junction bases: 10. The length of the CDR3 is 13 residues. Germline V CDR1 and CDR2: SQVTM, ANQGSEA. The CDR3 sequence is CSVDTGVRAEAFF. For the CDR3, the DNA is TGCAGCGTAGATACAGGGGTAAGGGCTGAAGCTTTCTTT.

The chain links TRBV30 to TRBJ2-7, with no clear D. The V gene's germline CDR1 is GTSNPN and CDR2 SVGIG (reference sequence). Trimming shortened V by 7 bases and J by 0 bases, and 13 bases separated the two germline ends. The CDR3 sequence is 13 residues long. The CDR3 region is CASAGTDSYEQYF. For the CDR3, the DNA is TGTGCCTCCGCCGGAACAGACTCCTACGAGCAGTACTTC.

This chain uses TRBV18 with TRBJ2-7; possible D gene TRBD1, 6 bases. V lost 3 bases, J lost 2 bases, and 8 bases lay in between. The CDR3 spans 13 residues. The germline V gene encodes CDR1 KGHSH and CDR2 LQKENI. DNA of the CDR3: TGTGCCAGCTCACCGGGACAACCCTACGAGCAGTACTTC. Translation gives CASSPGQPYEQYF.

The V and J genes are TRBV7-2 and TRBJ2-1; 9 bases are shared with TRBD2. Germline trimming cut 2 bases from V and 5 bases from J; bases unmatched to any gene: 1. The germline V gene has CDR1 SGHTA and CDR2 FQGNSA. This CDR3 contains 14 residues. For the CDR3, the DNA is TGTGCCAGCAGCTTACTAGCGGGGAACAATGAGCAGTTCTTC. The encoded protein is CASSLLAGNNEQFF.

The CDR3: CASSLSERSEAFF. The CDR3, as DNA: TGTGCCAGCAGCTTATCGGAGCGCTCTGAAGCTTTCTTT. V is TRBV11-2 and J is TRBJ1-1; D not certain. Per the germline V gene, CDR1 is SGHAT and CDR2 is FQNNGV. V was clipped by 2 bases and J by 6 bases, with 10 bases between them. The CDR3 spans 13 residues.

The chain combines TRBV19 with TRBJ1-1; D remains unclear. The V gene's germline CDR1 is LNHDA and CDR2 SQIVND (reference sequence). The CDR3 contains 15 residues. Trimming took 2 bases from V and 11 from J, leaving 21 bases between them. The CDR3 DNA follows: TGTGCCAGTAGTATACGGGCGGGAACCCCCGTCCCGGCTTTCTTT. Translation: CASSIRAGTPVPAFF.

This sequence joins TRBV7-9 and TRBJ2-7; a weak D match, TRBD1 (5 bases). V lost 6 bases to trimming and J lost 2 bases, with 14 bases between them. Looked up from germline, CDR1 is SEHNR and CDR2 is FQNEAQ (reference sequence). There are 14 residues in the CDR3. CDR3 bases: TGTGCCAGCAGTCAGCAGGGCCTTACCTACGAGCAGTACTTC. Translating gives CASSQQGLTYEQYF.

V and J are TRBV2 and TRBJ1-2, with a possible D match to TRBD1 (5 bases). Trimming took off 7 bases at V and 7 bases at J, with 16 bases between the two ends. CDR1 and CDR2 (germline): SNHLY, FYNNEI. The CDR3 is 13 residues long. The CDR3 sequence is CASKLRGLGGYTF. The CDR3 coding sequence is TGTGCCAGCAAGTTGCGGGGGTTGGGTGGCTACACCTTC.

J is TRBJ2-1 and V is TRBV7-6; D is unresolved. CDR1 is SGHVS and CDR2 is FNYEAQ in the germline V gene. This CDR3 has 11 amino acids. Trimming removed 1 base from V and 10 bases from J, with 5 bases in between. CDR3 in DNA: TGTGCCAGCAGCTTAGGGCGGGAGCAGTTCTTC. It is translated as CASSLGREQFF.